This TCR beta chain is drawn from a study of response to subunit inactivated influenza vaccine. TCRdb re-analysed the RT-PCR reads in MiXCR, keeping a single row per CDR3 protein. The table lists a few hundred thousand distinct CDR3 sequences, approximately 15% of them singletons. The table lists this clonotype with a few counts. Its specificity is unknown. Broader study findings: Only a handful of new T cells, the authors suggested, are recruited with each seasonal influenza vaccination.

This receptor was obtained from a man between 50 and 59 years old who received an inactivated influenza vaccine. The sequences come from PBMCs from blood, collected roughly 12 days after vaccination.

The chain's CDR3 is CASSQDTGGIEETQYF. CDR3 nucleotides: TGTGCCAGCAGCCAAGATACGGGGGGGATCGAAGAGACCCAGTACTTC. The chain links TRBV3-1 to TRBJ2-5; 8 bases agree with TRBD2. CDR3 length: 16 amino acids. V trimming: 0 bases; J trimming: 3 bases; junction bases outside the gene matches: 6. Per the germline V gene, CDR1 is LGHDT and CDR2 is YNNKEL (reference sequence).